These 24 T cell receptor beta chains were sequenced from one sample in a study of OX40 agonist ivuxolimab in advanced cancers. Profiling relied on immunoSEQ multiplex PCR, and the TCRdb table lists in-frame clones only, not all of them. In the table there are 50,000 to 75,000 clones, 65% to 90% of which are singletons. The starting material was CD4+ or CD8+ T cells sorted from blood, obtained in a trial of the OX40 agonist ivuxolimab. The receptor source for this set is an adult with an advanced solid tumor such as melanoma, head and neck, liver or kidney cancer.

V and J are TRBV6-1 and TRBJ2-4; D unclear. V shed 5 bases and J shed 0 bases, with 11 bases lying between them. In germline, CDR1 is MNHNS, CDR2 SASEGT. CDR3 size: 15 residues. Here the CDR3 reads CASSIGGLAKNIQYF. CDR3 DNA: TGTGCCAGCAGTATCGGTGGGCTAGCCAAAAACATTCAGTACTTC.

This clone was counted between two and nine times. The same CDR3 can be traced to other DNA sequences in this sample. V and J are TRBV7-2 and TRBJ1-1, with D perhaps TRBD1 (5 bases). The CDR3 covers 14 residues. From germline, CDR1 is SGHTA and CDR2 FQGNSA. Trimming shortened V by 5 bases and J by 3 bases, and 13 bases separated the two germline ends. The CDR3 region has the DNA TGTGCCAGCAGCCAACGGTGGGGGGACACTGAAGCTTTCTTT. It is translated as CASSQRWGDTEAFF.

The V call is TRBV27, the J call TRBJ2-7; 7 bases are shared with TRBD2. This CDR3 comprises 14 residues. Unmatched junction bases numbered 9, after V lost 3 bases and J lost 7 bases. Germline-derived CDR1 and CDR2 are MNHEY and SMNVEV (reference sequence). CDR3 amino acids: CASSFAGGLREQYF. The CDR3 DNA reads TGTGCCAGCAGTTTCGCCGGGGGGTTACGGGAGCAGTACTTC.

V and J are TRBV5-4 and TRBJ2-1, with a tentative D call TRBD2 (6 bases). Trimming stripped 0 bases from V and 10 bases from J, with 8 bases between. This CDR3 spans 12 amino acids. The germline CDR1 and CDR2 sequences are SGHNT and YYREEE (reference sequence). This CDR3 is CASSLELAEQFF. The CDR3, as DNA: TGTGCCAGCAGCTTGGAGCTAGCGGAGCAGTTCTTC. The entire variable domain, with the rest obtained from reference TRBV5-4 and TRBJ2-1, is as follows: ETGVTQSPTHLIKTRGQQVTLRCSSQSGHNTVSWYQQALGQGPQFIFQYYREEENGRGNFPPRFSGLQFPNYSSELNVNALELDDSALYLCASSLELAEQFFGPGTRLTVL.

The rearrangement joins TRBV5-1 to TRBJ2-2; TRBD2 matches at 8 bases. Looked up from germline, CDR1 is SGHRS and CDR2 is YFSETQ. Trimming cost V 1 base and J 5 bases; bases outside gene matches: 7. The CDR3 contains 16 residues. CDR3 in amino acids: CASSLHRGGRTGELFF. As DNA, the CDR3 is TGCGCCAGCAGCTTGCACCGGGGGGGCCGTACCGGGGAGCTGTTTTTT. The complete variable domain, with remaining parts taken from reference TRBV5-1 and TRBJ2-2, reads KAGVTQTPRYLIKTRGQQVTLSCSPISGHRSVSWYQQTPGQGLQFLFEYFSETQRNKGNFPGRFSGRQFSNSRSEMNVSTLELGDSALYLCASSLHRGGRTGELFFGEGSRLTVL.

The CDR3 DNA reads TGTGCCAGCAGCCCGTCGGGCAGGAGGGATGAAAAACTGTTTTTT. Translation gives CASSPSGRRDEKLFF. The chain recombines TRBV7-2 with TRBJ1-4, with no clear D. V was pared by 5 bases and J by 6 bases, with 16 bases between. The germline CDR1 and CDR2 sequences are SGHTA and FQGNSA. This CDR3 has 15 amino acids.

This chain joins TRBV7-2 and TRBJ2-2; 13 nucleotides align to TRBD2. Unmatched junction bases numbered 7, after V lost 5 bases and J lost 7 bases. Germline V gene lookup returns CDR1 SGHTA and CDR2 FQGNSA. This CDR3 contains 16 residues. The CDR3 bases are TGTGCCAGCAGCACCCGGACTAGCGGGAGAAACGGGGAGCTGTTTTTT. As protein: CASSTRTSGRNGELFF.

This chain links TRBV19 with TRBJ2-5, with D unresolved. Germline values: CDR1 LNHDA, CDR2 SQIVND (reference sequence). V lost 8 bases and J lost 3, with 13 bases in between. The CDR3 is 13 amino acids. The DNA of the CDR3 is TGTGCCAGTGGTAGAGCTACAGAAGAGACCCAGTACTTC. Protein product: CASGRATEETQYF.

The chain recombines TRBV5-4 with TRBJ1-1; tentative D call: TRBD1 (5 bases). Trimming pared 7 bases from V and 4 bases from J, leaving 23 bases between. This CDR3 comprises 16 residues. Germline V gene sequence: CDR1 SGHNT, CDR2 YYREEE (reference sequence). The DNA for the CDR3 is TGTGCCAGCGAGTCAGGTTTTGGCGGGGCGAGCACTGAAGCTTTCTTT. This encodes CASESGFGGASTEAFF.

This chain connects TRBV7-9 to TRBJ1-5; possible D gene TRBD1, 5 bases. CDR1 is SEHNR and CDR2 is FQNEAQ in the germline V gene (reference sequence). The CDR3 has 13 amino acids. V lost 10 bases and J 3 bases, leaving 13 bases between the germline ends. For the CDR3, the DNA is TGTGCCACTCACAGGTTGGACAATCAGCCCCAGCATTTT. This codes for CATHRLDNQPQHF.

CDR3 protein: CASSLEQGARGANVLTF. The CDR3 DNA follows: TGCGCCAGCAGCTTGGAACAGGGGGCGCGCGGGGCCAACGTCCTGACTTTC. V and J are TRBV5-1 and TRBJ2-6, with 9 bases lining up with TRBD1. The CDR3 is made up of 17 amino acids. Germline-derived CDR1 and CDR2 are SGHRS and YFSETQ. With V trimmed by 0 bases and J by 4 bases, 5 bases remained unmatched.

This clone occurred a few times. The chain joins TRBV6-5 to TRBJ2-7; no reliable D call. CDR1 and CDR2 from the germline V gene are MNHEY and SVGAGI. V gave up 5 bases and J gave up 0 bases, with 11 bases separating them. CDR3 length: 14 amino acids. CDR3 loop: CASSRHPDSYEQYF. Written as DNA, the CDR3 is TGTGCCAGCAGTCGACACCCAGACTCCTACGAGCAGTACTTC.

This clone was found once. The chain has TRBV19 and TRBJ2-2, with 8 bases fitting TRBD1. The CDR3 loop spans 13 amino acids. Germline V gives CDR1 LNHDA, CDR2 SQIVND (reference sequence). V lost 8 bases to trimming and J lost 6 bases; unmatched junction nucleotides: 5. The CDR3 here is CASARQGSGELFF. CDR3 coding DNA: TGTGCCAGTGCGAGACAGGGGTCCGGGGAGCTGTTTTTT. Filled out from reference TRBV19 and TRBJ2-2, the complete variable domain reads DGGITQSPKYLFRKEGQNVTLSCEQNLNHDAMYWYRQDPGQGLRLIYYSQIVNDFQKGDIAEGYSVSREKKESFPLTVTSAQKNPTAFYLCASARQGSGELFFGEGSRLTVL.

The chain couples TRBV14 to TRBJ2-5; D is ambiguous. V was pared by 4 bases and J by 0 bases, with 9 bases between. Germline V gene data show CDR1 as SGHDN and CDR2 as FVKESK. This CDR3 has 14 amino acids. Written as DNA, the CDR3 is TGTGCCAGCAGCCCCTTTAGAAACCAAGAGACCCAGTACTTC. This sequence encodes CASSPFRNQETQYF.

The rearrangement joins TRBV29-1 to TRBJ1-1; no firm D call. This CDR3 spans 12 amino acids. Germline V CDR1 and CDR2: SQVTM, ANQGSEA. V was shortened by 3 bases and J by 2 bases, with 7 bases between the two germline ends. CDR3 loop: CSVDRSNTEAFF. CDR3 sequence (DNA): TGCAGCGTTGACCGATCTAACACTGAAGCTTTCTTT.

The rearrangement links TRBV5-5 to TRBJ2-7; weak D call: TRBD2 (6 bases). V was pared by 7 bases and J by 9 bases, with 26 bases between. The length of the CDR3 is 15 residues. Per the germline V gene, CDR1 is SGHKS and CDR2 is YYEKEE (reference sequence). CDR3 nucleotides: TGTGCCAGCGGGCTAGGACTTGGACTACAAAGCGGGCAGTACTTC. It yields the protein CASGLGLGLQSGQYF.

The CDR3 region has the DNA TGTGCCAGCAGTGAAAGGCCGGGAGCGCCTAGCTCCTACAATGAGCAGTTCTTC. Encoded protein: CASSERPGAPSSYNEQFF. This sequence joins TRBV6-1 and TRBJ2-1, with a tentative D call TRBD2 (6 bases). In germline, CDR1 is MNHNS, CDR2 SASEGT. This CDR3 is built from 18 residues. The V and J ends lost 2 bases and 0 bases respectively, with 17 bases between them.

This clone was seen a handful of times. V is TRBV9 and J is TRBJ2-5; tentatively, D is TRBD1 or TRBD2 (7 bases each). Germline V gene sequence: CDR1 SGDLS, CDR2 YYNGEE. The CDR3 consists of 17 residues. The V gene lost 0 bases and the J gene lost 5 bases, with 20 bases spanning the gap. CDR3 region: CASSVGEGQTFGETQYF. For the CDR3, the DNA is TGTGCCAGCAGCGTAGGGGAGGGACAGACCTTTGGGGAGACCCAGTACTTC.

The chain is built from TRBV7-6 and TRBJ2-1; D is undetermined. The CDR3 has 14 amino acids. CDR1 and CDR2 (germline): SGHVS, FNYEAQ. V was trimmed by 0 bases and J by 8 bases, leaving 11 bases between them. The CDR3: CASSLAGRSDEQFF. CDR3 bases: TGTGCCAGCAGCTTAGCGGGTCGTTCCGATGAGCAGTTCTTC.

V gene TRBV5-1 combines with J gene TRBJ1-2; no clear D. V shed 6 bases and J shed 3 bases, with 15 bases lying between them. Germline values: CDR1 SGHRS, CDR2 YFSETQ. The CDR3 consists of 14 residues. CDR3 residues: CASNPGGRDYGYTF. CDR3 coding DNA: TGCGCCAGCAACCCCGGAGGGCGGGACTATGGCTACACCTTC.

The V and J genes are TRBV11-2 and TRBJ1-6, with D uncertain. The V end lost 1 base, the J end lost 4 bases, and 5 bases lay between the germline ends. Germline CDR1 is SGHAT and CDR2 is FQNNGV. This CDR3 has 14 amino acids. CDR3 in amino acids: CASSLGTYNSPLHF. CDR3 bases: TGTGCCAGCAGCTTAGGGACGTATAATTCACCCCTCCACTTT.

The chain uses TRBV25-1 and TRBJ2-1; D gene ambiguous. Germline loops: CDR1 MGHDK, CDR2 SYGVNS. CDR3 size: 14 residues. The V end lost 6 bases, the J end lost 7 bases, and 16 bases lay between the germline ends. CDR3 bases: TGTGCCAGCAGCGAACCGAGGTGGCCGAATGAGCAGTTCTTC. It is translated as CASSEPRWPNEQFF.

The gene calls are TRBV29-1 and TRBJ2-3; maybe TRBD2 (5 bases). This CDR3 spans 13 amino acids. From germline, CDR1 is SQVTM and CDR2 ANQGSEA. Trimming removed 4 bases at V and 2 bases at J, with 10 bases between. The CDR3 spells CSVAPGITDTQYF. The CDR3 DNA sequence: TGCAGCGTTGCACCCGGGATCACAGATACGCAGTATTTT.

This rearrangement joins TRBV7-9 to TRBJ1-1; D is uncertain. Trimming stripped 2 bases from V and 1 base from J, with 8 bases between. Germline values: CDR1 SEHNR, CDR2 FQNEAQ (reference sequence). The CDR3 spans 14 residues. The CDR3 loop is CASSLSLKNTEAFF. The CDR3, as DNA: TGTGCCAGCAGCTTATCCCTAAAGAACACTGAAGCTTTCTTT. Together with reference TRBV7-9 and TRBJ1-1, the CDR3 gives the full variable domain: DTGVSQNPRHKITKRGQNVTFRCDPISEHNRLYWYRQTLGQGPEFLTYFQNEAQLEKSRLLSDRFSAERPKGSFSTLEIQRTEQGDSAMYLCASSLSLKNTEAFFGQGTRLTVV.